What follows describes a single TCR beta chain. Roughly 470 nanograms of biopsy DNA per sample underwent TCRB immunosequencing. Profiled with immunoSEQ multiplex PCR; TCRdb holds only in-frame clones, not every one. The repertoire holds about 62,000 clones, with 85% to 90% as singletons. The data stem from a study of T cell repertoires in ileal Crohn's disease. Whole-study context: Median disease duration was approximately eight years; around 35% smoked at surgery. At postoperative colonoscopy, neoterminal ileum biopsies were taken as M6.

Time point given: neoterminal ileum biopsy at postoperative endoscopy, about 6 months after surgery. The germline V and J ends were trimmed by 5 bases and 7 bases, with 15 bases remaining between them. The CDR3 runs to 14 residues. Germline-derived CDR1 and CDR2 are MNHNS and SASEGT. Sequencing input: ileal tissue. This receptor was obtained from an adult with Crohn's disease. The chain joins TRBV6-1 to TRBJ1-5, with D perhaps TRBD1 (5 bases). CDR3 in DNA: TGTGCCAGCAGTTCCAGAGGAGGGGCACAGCCCCAGCATTTT. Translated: CASSSRGGAQPQHF.